This T cell receptor (beta chain) was identified in a study of beta chain features in type 1 diabetes. Study results and caveats: The study found moderately but significantly shorter TCRB CDR3s in all four CD4+ subsets of Type 1 diabetes patients.

Reverse transcribing all isolated RNA meant expressed TCRB transcripts were sequenced. Generated by immunoSEQ multiplex PCR, the TCRdb table keeps only in-frame clones and is missing some. Of hundreds of thousands of clones listed, 11% to 15% are singletons. Germline V gene lookup returns CDR1 SGHRS and CDR2 YFSETQ. The germline V and J ends were trimmed by 0 bases and 0 bases, with 2 bases remaining between them. CDR3 size: 13 residues. This clone was observed a handful of times. Its matching antigen is unknown. The same CDR3 is also encoded by other DNA sequences in this sample. V usage is TRBV5-1 and J usage is TRBJ2-3; unclear D gene. The sequence was obtained from a man between 18 and 35 years old with type 1 diabetes. Sequenced sample: naive CD4+ T cells from blood. CDR3 coding DNA: TGCGCCAGCAGCTTGGAAAGCACAGATACGCAGTATTTT. Its translation is CASSLESTDTQYF.